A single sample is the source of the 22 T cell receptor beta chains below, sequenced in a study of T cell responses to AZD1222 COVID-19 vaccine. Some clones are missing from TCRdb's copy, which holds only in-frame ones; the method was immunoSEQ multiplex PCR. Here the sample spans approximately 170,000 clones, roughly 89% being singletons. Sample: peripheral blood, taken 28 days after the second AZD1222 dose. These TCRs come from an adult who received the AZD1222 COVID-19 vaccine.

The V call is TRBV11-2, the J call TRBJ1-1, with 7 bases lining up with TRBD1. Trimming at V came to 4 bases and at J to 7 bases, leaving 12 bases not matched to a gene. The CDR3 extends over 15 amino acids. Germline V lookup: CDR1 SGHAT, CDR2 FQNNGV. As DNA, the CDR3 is TGTGCCAGCAGCTCGTGGACAGGCCCCGGGGGTGAAGCTTTCTTT. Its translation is CASSSWTGPGGEAFF.

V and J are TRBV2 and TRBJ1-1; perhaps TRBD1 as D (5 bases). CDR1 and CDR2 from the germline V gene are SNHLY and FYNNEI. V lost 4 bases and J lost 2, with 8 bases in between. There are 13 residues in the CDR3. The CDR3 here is CASSGQLNTEAFF. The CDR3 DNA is TGTGCCAGCAGTGGACAGCTTAACACTGAAGCTTTCTTT.

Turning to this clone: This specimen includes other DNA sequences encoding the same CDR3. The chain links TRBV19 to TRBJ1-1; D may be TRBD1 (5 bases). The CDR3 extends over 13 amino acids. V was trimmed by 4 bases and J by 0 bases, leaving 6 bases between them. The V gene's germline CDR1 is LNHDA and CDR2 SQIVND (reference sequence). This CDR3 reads CASSTTVNTEAFF. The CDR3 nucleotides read TGTGCCAGTAGTACGACAGTGAACACTGAAGCTTTCTTT.

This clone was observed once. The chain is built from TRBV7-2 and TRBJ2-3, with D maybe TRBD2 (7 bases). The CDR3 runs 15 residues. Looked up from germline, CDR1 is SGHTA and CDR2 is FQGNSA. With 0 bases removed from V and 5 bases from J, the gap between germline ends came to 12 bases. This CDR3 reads CASSLAGGPGDTQYF. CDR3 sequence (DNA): TGTGCCAGCAGCTTAGCGGGGGGGCCGGGAGATACGCAGTATTTT.

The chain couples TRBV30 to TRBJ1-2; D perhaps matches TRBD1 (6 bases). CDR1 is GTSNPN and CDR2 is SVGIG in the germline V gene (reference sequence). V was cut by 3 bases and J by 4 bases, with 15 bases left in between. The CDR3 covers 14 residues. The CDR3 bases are TGTGCCTGGAGCCAACAGGGTTGGGGCTATGGCTACACCTTC. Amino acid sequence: CAWSQQGWGYGYTF.

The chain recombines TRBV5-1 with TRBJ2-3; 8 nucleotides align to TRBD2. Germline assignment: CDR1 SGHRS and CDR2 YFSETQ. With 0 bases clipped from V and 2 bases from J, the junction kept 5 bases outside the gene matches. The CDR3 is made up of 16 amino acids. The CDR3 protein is CASSLDVAGITDTQYF. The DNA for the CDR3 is TGCGCCAGCAGCTTGGACGTAGCGGGGATCACAGATACGCAGTATTTT.

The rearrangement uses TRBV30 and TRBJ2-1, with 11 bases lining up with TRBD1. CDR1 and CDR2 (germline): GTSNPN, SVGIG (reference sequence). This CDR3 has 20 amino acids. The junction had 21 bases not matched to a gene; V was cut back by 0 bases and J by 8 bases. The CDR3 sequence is CAWSVGVVRTGGSIGDEQFF. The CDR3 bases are TGTGCCTGGAGTGTTGGTGTCGTGAGGACAGGGGGCTCGATAGGGGATGAGCAGTTCTTC.

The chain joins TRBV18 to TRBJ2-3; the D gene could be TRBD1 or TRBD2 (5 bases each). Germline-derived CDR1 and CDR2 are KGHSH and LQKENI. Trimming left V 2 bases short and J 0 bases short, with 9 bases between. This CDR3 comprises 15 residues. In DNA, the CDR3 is TGTGCCAGCTCACCATGGGGGAGCAGCACAGATACGCAGTATTTT. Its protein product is CASSPWGSSTDTQYF.

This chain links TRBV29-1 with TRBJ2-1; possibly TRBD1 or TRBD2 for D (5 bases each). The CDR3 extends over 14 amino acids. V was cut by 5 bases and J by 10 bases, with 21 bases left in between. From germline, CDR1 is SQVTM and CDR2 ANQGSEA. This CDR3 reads CSVRMGDRAREQFF. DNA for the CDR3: TGCAGCGTTAGGATGGGGGACCGGGCAAGGGAGCAGTTCTTC.

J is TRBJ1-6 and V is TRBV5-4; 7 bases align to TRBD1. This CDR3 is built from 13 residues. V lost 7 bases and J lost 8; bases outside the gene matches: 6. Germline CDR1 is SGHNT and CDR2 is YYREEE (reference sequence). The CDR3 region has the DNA TGTGCCAGCCAGGGGGGGGTGGATTCACCCCTCCACTTT. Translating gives CASQGGVDSPLHF. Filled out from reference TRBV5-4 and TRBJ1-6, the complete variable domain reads ETGVTQSPTHLIKTRGQQVTLRCSSQSGHNTVSWYQQALGQGPQFIFQYYREEENGRGNFPPRFSGLQFPNYSSELNVNALELDDSALYLCASQGGVDSPLHFGNGTRLTVT.

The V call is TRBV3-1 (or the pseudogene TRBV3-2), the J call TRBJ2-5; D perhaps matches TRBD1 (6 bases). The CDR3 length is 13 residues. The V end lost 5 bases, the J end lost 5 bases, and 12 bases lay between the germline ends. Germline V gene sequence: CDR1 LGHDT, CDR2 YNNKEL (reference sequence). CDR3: CASSNRAGETQYF. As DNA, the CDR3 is TGTGCCAGCAGCAACAGGGCTGGGGAGACCCAGTACTTC.

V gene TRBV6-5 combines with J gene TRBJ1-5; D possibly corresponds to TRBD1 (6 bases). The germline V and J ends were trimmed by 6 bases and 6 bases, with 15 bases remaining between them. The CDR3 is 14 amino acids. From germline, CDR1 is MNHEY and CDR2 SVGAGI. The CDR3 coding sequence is TGTGCCAGCAGAGCACCCGGGGGGCGTCAGCCCCAGCATTTT. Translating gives CASRAPGGRQPQHF.

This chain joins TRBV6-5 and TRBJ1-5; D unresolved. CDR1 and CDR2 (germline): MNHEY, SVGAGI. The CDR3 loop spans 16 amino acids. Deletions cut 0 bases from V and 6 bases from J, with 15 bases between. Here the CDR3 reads CASSYSGVAGSQPQHF. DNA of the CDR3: TGTGCCAGCAGTTACTCCGGAGTGGCGGGAAGTCAGCCCCAGCATTTT.

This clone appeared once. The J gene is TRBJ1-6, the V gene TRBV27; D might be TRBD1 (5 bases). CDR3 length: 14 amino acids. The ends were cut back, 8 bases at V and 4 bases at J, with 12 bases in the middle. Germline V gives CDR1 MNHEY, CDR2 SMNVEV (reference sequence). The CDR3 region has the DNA TGTGCCAGCGGGGACCGCGGGTATAATTCACCCCTCCACTTT. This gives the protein CASGDRGYNSPLHF.

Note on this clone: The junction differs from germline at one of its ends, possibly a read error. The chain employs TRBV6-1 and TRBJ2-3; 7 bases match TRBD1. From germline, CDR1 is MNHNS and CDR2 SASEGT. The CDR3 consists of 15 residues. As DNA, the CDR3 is TGTGCCAGCAGCGAAGGGGACAGATGGACAGATACGCAGTATTTT. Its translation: CASSEGDRWTDTQYF.

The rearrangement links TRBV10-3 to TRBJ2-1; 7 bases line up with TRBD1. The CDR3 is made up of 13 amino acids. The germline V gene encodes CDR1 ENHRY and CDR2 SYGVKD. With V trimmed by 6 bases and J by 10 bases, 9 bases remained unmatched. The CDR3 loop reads CAIREEGAEEQFF. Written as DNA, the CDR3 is TGTGCCATCAGGGAAGAGGGGGCAGAGGAGCAGTTCTTC.

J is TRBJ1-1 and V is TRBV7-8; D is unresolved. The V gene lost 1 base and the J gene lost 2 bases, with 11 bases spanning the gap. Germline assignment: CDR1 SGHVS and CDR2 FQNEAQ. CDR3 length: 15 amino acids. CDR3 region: CASSLGRLLNTEAFF. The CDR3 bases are TGTGCCAGCAGCTTAGGGCGCCTTTTAAACACTGAAGCTTTCTTT.

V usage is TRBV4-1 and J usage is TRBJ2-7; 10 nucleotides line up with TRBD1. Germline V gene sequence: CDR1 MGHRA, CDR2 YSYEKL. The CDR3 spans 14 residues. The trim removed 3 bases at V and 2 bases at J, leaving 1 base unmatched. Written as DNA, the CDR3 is TGCGCCAGCAGCCACGGGACAGGGGCCTACGAGCAGTACTTC. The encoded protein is CASSHGTGAYEQYF.

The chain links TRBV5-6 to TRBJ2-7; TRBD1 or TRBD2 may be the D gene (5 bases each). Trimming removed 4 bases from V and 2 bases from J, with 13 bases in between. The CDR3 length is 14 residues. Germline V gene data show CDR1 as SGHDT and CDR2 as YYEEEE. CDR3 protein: CASSRGPLAYEQYF. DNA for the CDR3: TGTGCCAGCAGCAGGGGACCGCTCGCCTACGAGCAGTACTTC.

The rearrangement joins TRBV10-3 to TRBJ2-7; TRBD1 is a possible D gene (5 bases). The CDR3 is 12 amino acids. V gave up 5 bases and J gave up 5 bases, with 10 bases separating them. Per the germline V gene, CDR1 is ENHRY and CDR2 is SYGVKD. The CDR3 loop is CAISPGYHEQYF. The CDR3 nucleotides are TGTGCCATCAGTCCAGGGTATCACGAGCAGTACTTC.

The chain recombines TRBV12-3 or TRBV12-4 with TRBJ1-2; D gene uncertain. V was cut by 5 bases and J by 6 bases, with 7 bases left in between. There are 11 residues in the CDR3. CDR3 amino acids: CASSPGHGYTF. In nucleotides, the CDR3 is TGTGCCAGCAGTCCCGGACATGGCTACACCTTC.

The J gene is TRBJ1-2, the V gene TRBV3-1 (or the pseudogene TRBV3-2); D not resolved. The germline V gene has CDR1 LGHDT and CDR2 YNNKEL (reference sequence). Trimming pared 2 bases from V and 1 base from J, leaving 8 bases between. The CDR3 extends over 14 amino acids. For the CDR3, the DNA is TGTGCCAGCAGCCAAATGCTAGGTAACTATGGCTACACCTTC. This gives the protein CASSQMLGNYGYTF.